The clone carrying this TCR beta chain was seen a few times. Repertoires were generated with immunoSEQ multiplex PCR, while TCRdb's copy carries only in-frame clones and drops some. The sample carries about 140,000 clones, approximately 92% recorded once. Germline CDR1 is LNHDA and CDR2 is SQIVND (reference sequence). The CDR3 is 16 residues long. Trimming at V came to 3 bases and at J to 0 bases, leaving 3 bases not matched to a gene. The source of the sample is a study of control samples from healthy donors and cancer patients. The receptor's source is a young man in good health. The chain combines TRBV19 with TRBJ1-5; TRBD1 matches 9 bases. Material for sequencing was blood. This CDR3 is CASSISTGGSNQPQHF. As DNA, the CDR3 is TGTGCCAGTAGTATTTCGACAGGGGGTAGCAATCAGCCCCAGCATTTT.